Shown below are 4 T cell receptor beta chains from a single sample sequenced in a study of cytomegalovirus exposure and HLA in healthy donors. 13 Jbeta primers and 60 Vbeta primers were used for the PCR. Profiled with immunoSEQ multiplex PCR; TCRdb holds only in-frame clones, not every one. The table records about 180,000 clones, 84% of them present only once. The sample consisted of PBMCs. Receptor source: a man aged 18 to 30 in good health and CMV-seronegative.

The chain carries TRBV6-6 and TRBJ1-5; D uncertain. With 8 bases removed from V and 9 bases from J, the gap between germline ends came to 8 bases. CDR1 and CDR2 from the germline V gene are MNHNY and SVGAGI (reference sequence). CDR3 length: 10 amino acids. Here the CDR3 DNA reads TGTGCCAGCGGGAGACGGCCCCAGCATTTT. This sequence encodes CASGRRPQHF.

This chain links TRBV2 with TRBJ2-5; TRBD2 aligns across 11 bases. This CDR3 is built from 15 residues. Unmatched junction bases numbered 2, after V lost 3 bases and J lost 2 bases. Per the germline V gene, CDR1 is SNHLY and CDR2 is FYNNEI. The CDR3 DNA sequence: TGTGCCAGCAGTGAGACTAGCGGGGTACAAGAGACCCAGTACTTC. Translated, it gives CASSETSGVQETQYF.

CDR3: CASSSTGGYNEQFF. CDR3 sequence (DNA): TGTGCCAGCAGCTCAACCGGGGGTTACAATGAGCAGTTCTTC. This rearrangement joins TRBV7-3 to TRBJ2-1; weak D call: TRBD2 (6 bases). Germline CDR1 SGHTA, CDR2 FQGTGA. Trimming took off 4 bases at V and 4 bases at J, with 11 bases between the two ends. This CDR3 region has 14 residues.

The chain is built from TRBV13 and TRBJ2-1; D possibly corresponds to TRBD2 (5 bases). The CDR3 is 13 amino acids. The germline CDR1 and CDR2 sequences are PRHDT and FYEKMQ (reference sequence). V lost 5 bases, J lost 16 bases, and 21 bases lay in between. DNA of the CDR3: TGTGCCAGCAGCCCCTTTGGGTCCGGAGGTGGTTTCTTC. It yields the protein CASSPFGSGGGFF.